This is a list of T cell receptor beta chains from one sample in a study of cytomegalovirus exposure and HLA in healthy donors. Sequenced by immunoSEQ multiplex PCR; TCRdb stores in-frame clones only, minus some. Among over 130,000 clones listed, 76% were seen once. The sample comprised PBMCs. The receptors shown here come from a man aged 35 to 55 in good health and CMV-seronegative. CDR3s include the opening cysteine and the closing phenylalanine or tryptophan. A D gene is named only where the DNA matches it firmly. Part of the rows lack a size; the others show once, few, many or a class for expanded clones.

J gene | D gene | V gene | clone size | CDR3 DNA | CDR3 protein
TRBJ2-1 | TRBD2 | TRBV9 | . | TGTGCCAGCAGCGGGCGGGGGGCCTACAATGAGCAGTTCTTC | CASSGRGAYNEQFF
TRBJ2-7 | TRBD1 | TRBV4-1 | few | TGCGCCAGCAGCCCAGCTGGGACAGGGACGTACGAGCAGTACTTC | CASSPAGTGTYEQYF
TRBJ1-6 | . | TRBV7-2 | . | TGTGCCAGCAGCTTAGAGAGTACAGTTTCCTCGACCCTCCACTTT | CASSLESTVSSTLHF
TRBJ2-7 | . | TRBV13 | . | TGTGCCAGCAGCCCGGGAGACTACGAGCAGTACTTC | CASSPGDYEQYF
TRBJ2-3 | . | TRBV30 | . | TGTGCCTGGAGGATATTCGGAGTAACAGATACGCAGTATTTT | CAWRIFGVTDTQYF
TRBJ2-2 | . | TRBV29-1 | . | TGCAGCGTTGAAAAACCCGGGAGCACCGGGGAGCTGTTTTTT | CSVEKPGSTGELFF
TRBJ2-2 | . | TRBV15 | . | TGTGCCACCAGCAGAGACGGGAACACCGGGGAGCTGTTTTTT | CATSRDGNTGELFF
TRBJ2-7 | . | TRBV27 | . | TGTGCCAGCAGTTTATCTCCAGGGACAACTTACGAGCAGTACTTC | CASSLSPGTTYEQYF
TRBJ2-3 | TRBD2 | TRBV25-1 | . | TGTGCCAGCACCCCCGGGGGGAATACGCAGTATTTT | CASTPGGNTQYF
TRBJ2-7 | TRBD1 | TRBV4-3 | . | TGCGCCAGCAGCCGGGGGACAGGAAACTACGAGCAGTACTTC | CASSRGTGNYEQYF
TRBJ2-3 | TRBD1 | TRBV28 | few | TGTGCCAGCAGTTTACCCAGACAGGGGGATGGAGATACGCAGTATTTT | CASSLPRQGDGDTQYF
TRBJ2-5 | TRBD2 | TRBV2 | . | TGTGCCAGCAGTATAACTAGCGGGTCTCAAGAGACCCAGTACTTC | CASSITSGSQETQYF
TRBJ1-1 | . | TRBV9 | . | TGTGCCAGCAGCCCCCCGGGGGACACTGAAGCTTTCTTT | CASSPPGDTEAFF
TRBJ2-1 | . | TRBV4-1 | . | TGCGCCAGCAGCCAAGTGCGACTAGGGGACAATGAGCAGTTCTTC | CASSQVRLGDNEQFF
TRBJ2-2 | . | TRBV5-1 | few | TGCGCCAGCAGCTTGGTACAGAACACCGGGGAGCTGTTTTTT | CASSLVQNTGELFF
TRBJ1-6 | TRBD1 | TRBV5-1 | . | TGCGCCAGCAGCCCCACCGGGACAGGGAATACACCCCTCCACTTT | CASSPTGTGNTPLHF
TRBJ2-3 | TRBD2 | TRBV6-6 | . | TGTGCCAGCAGTTACTCGGGCCGGGGGGTCACAGATACGCAGTATTTT | CASSYSGRGVTDTQYF
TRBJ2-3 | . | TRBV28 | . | TGTGCCAGCAGTTTCGGGAATTTTGGCACAGATACGCAGTATTTT | CASSFGNFGTDTQYF
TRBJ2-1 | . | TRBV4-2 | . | TGTGCCAGCAGCCAAGATGACCGGACAGCTTACAATGAGCAGTTCTTC | CASSQDDRTAYNEQFF
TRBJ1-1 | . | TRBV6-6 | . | TGTGCCAGCAGTTCGGACAGTGGTGCTGAAGCTTTCTTT | CASSSDSGAEAFF
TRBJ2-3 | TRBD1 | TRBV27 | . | TGTGCCAGCAGTTGGGGACAGGTCACAGATACGCAGTATTTT | CASSWGQVTDTQYF
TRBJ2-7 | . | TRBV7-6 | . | TGTGCCAGCCTTGGACATTCGCCGGGACAAGAAAGTGGCGAGCAGTACTTC | CASLGHSPGQESGEQYF
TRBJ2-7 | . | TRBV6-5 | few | TGTGCCAGCAGTTACTCCACTAGTTCCCCCTACGAGCAGTACTTC | CASSYSTSSPYEQYF
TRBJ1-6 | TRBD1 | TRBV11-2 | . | TGTGCCAGCAACCCTGTCGGGACAGGGACCAATTCACCCCTCCACTTT | CASNPVGTGTNSPLHF
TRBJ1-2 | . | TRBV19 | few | TGTGCCAGTAGTGACAGCTTTAATGGCTACACCTTC | CASSDSFNGYTF
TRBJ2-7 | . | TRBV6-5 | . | TGTGCCAGCAGTGCCCAGGACGGCTCGGGGGAGCAGTACTTC | CASSAQDGSGEQYF
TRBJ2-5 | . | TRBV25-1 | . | TGTGCCAGCAGTGAAAGGGGGGGAACTAGCGAGGAGACCCAGTACTTC | CASSERGGTSEETQYF
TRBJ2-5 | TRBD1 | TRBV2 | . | TGTGCCAGCAGAGGACAGGGGTCCCAAGAGACCCAGTACTTC | CASRGQGSQETQYF
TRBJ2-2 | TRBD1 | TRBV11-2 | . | TGTGCCAGCAGCTTAGGGACAGGGAGAAACACCGGGGAGCTGTTTTTT | CASSLGTGRNTGELFF
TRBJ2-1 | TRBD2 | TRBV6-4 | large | TGTGCCAGCAGTACTAGCGGGAACAATGAGCAGTTCTTC | CASSTSGNNEQFF
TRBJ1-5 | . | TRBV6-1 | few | TGTGCCAGCAGTGAATGGGGAGATGATCAGCCCCAGCATTTT | CASSEWGDDQPQHF
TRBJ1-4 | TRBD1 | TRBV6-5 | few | TGTGCCAGCAGTTACACCGGGACAGGGGGCGCGGAAAAACTGTTTTTT | CASSYTGTGGAEKLFF
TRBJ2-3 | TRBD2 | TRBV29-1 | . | TGCAGCGTGCAGACTAGCGGGGGCTTAGATACGCAGTATTTT | CSVQTSGGLDTQYF
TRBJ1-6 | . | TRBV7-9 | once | TGTGCCAGCAGCCCAGACAGGTCCAGCTCCTATAATTCACCCCTCCACTTT | CASSPDRSSSYNSPLHF
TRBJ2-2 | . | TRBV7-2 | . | TGTGCCAGCAGTCACTCGAACACCGGGGAGCTGTTTTTT | CASSHSNTGELFF
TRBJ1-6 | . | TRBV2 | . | TGTGCCAGCACTTTCGAGTACCTAAATTCACCCCTCCACTTT | CASTFEYLNSPLHF
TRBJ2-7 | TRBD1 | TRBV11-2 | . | TGTGCCAGCAGTACTACAGGGGGCTACGAGCAGTACTTC | CASSTTGGYEQYF
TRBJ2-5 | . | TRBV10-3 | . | TGTGCCATCAGTGAAGGAGGGGACCAAGAGACCCAGTACTTC | CAISEGGDQETQYF
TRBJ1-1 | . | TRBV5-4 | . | TGTGCCAGCAGCCTGGATACAGGGATGAACACTGAAGCTTTCTTT | CASSLDTGMNTEAFF
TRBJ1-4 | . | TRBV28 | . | TGTGCCAGCAGGCCCTCGGGGGGAAATGAAAAACTGTTTTTT | CASRPSGGNEKLFF
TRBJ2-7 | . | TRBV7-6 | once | TGTGCCAGCAGCTTACACAGTTCCTACGAGCAGTACTTC | CASSLHSSYEQYF
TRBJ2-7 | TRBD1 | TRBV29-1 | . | TGCAGCGTTGGGACAGGGGGATTCTACGAGCAGTACTTC | CSVGTGGFYEQYF
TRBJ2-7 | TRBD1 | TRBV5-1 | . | TGCGCCAGCCGCCTGGGGGGACAGGGTTTGGACTCCTACGAGCAGTACTTC | CASRLGGQGLDSYEQYF
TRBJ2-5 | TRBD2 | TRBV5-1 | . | TGCGCCAGCACGGGCCAGCGGGGGGGCCGAGAGACCCAGTACTTC | CASTGQRGGRETQYF
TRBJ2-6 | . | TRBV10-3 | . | TGTGCCATCAGTGAGAGTACAGGGCTAACAAGCTCTGGGGCCAACGTCCTGACTTTC | CAISESTGLTSSGANVLTF
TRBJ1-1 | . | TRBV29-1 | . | TGCAGCTCCGGTGACCCCAGGGGTTCCACTGAAGCTTTCTTT | CSSGDPRGSTEAFF
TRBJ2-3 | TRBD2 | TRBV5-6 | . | TGTGCCAGCAGCTGGGTACTCCTAGCGGGGGAAATGGCAGATACGCAGTATTTT | CASSWVLLAGEMADTQYF
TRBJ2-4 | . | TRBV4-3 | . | TGCGCCAGCAGCCAAGAGCCCGGGGGAGCGGTGAAAAACATTCAGTACTTC | CASSQEPGGAVKNIQYF
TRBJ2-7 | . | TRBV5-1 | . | TGCGCCAGCAGCTTCAGTGACTATCTAAGTATCCCGTACTTC | CASSFSDYLSIPYF
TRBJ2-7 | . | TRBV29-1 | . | TGCAGCGTATTGGGAGGCGAGTCCTACGAGCAGTACTTC | CSVLGGESYEQYF
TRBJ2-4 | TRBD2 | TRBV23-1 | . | TGCGCCAGCAGTCAATCGCTAAGCCTAGCGGAGATGATCAAAAACATTCAGTACTTC | CASSQSLSLAEMIKNIQYF
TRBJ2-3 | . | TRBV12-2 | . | TGTGCAAGTCGCTTAGAGGGCCCCGGGACAGGGGGAGATACGCAGTATTTT | CASRLEGPGTGGDTQYF
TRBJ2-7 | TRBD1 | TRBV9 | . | TGTGCCAGCAGCGGATTGACAGGGTCGGGGGAGCAGTACTTC | CASSGLTGSGEQYF
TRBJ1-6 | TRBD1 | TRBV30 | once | TGTGCCTGGAGTAAGGGACAGGGGAGTTCACCCCTCCACTTT | CAWSKGQGSSPLHF
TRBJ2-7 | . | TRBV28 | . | TGTGCCAGCAGTCCCGCGCCACGTTTCGAGCAGTACTTC | CASSPAPRFEQYF
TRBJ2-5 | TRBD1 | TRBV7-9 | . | TGTGCCAGCAGCTTAGCGGACAGGGGTGGGAGGGAGACCCAGTACTTC | CASSLADRGGRETQYF